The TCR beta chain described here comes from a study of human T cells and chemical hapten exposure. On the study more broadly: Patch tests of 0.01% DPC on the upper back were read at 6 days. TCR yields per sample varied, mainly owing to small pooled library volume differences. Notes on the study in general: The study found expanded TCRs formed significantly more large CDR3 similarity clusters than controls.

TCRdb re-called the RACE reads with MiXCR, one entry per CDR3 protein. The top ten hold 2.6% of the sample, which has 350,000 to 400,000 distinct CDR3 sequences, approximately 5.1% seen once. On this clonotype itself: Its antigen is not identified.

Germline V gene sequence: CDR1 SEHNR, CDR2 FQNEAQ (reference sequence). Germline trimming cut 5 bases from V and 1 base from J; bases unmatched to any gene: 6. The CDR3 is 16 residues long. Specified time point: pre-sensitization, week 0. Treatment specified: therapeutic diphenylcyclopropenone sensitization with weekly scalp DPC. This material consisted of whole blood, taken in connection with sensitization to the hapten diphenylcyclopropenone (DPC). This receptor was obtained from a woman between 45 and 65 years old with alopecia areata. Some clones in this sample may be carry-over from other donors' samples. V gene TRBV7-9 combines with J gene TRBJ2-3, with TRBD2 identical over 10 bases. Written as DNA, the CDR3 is TGTGCCAGCAGCAGAGGACTAGCGGAGCGCACAGATACGCAGTATTTT. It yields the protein CASSRGLAERTDTQYF.